What follows describes a single T cell receptor beta chain. This CDR3 comprises 13 residues. V lost 0 bases, J lost 5 bases, and 7 bases lay in between. Germline V gene lookup returns CDR1 LGHNT and CDR2 FRNRAP. The sample belongs to a study of control samples from healthy donors and cancer patients. Clones were read by immunoSEQ multiplex PCR, and TCRdb kept only the in-frame ones, dropping some. The sample carries approximately 100,000 clones, roughly 90% recorded once. The chain recombines TRBV12-5 with TRBJ2-5; D not resolved. The TCR was taken from a human donor in good health. The donor label of this sample is uncertain. Sequences were obtained from blood. CDR3 protein: CASGLVFGETQYF. As DNA, the CDR3 is TGTGCTAGTGGTTTGGTATTCGGGGAGACCCAGTACTTC.